The following is a T cell receptor beta chain sequence with its context. Treatment here: approximately 18 received Ad26.COV2.S at low or high dose, single or two shots; about 5 received placebo; per-sample allocation not given. Collection of samples fell on day 63 after the first vaccine or placebo injection. Produced via immunoSEQ multiplex PCR; TCRdb's table is partial and in-frame only. The sample lists 350,000 to 450,000 clones, around 92% occurring once. Germline loops: CDR1 SGDLS, CDR2 YYNGEE. This CDR3 is 14 amino acids long. The germline V and J ends were trimmed by 5 bases and 3 bases, with 14 bases remaining between them. The data were obtained in a study of Ad26.COV2.S vaccination and SARS-CoV-2 variants. About the study: In the study, Ad26.COV2.S was injected intramuscularly once, or twice 56 days apart.

Specimen: peripheral blood, collected in a trial of Ad26.COV2.S vaccine versus placebo. J is TRBJ1-1 and V is TRBV9; a weak D match, TRBD1 (5 bases). This clonotype originated in a person aged 18-60 years who received the Ad26.COV2.S COVID-19 vaccine or a placebo. The chain's CDR3 is CASRVAGSDTEAFF. The CDR3, as DNA: TGTGCCAGCAGGGTCGCAGGGTCGGACACTGAAGCTTTCTTT.